Following are 7 T cell receptor beta chains from one sample sequenced in a study of shared clonotypes between healthy human individuals. The protocol was immunoSEQ multiplex PCR, while the TCRdb copy is restricted to in-frame clones and leaves out a portion. Of roughly 2.2 million clones in the sample, 80% to 95% were seen once. The specimen was naive CD4+ T cells from PBMCs. Subset of the sample: CD45RA+ positively selected. The receptor source for this set is a man aged 18 to 35 in good health. Some clones in this sample may be carry-over from other donors' samples.

The J gene is TRBJ2-7, the V gene TRBV7-9; D not resolved. V was clipped by 4 bases and J by 6 bases, with 7 bases between them. The V gene's germline CDR1 is SEHNR and CDR2 FQNEAQ (reference sequence). This CDR3 is built from 11 residues. The CDR3 bases are TGTGCCAGCAGCTCTACCTCCGAGCAGTACTTC. Amino acids: CASSSTSEQYF.

The chain has TRBV7-9 and TRBJ2-5; D gene unclear. The length of the CDR3 is 12 residues. V shed 3 bases and J shed 2 bases, with 4 bases lying between them. Germline values: CDR1 SEHNR, CDR2 FQNEAQ (reference sequence). The chain's CDR3 is CASSFRQETQYF. The CDR3 nucleotides are TGTGCCAGCAGCTTCCGGCAAGAGACCCAGTACTTC.

V usage is TRBV7-2 and J usage is TRBJ2-5; the D gene is possibly TRBD1 (6 bases). CDR3 size: 14 residues. Deletions cut 0 bases from V and 5 bases from J, with 10 bases between. Germline V CDR1 and CDR2: SGHTA, FQGNSA. Here the CDR3 reads CASSLAHRVETQYF. In nucleotides, the CDR3 is TGTGCCAGCAGCTTAGCCCACAGGGTTGAGACCCAGTACTTC.

The rearrangement joins TRBV5-5 to TRBJ2-7; 12 positions match TRBD2. The length of the CDR3 is 14 residues. Trimming removed 4 bases from V and 3 bases from J; junction bases left unmatched: 2. The germline CDR1 and CDR2 sequences are SGHKS and YYEKEE (reference sequence). Here the CDR3 reads CASSGLAGSYEQYF. The CDR3 coding sequence is TGTGCCAGCAGCGGACTAGCGGGAAGCTACGAGCAGTACTTC.

This CDR3 reads CAWSGGSQETQYF. The DNA for the CDR3 is TGTGCCTGGAGTGGGGGATCTCAAGAGACCCAGTACTTC. V usage is TRBV30 and J usage is TRBJ2-5; unclear D gene. The V end was cut by 1 base, the J end by 2 bases, with 8 bases between. This CDR3 comprises 13 residues. Germline CDR1 GTSNPN, CDR2 SVGIG (reference sequence).

V is TRBV6-5 and J is TRBJ2-7, with 8 nucleotides matching TRBD1. The CDR3 is made up of 15 amino acids. Germline-derived CDR1 and CDR2 are MNHEY and SVGAGI. Germline trimming cut 2 bases from V and 7 bases from J; bases unmatched to any gene: 10. Here the CDR3 reads CASSYGSGGSEEQYF. The CDR3 DNA sequence: TGTGCCAGCAGTTACGGATCAGGGGGCTCCGAGGAGCAGTACTTC.

This clone was recorded only once. The chain has TRBV5-1 and TRBJ1-4, with 7 bases matching TRBD1. CDR3 size: 15 residues. CDR1 and CDR2 from the germline V gene are SGHRS and YFSETQ. V shed 0 bases, J shed 8 bases, and the junction held 7 bases outside the gene matches. CDR3 amino acids: CASSLEGRGHEKLFF. In DNA, the CDR3 is TGCGCCAGCAGCTTGGAGGGGAGGGGGCACGAAAAACTGTTTTTT.